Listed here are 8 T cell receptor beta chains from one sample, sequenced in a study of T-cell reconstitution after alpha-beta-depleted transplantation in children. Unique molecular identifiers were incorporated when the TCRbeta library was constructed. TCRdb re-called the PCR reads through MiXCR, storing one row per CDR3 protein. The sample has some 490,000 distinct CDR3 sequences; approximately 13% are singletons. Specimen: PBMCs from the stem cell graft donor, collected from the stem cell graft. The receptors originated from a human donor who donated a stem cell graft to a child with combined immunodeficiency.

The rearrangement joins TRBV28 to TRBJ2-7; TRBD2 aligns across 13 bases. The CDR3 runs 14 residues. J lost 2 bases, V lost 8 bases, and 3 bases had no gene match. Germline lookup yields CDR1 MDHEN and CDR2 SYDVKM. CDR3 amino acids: CASGGTSGAYEQYF. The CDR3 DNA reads TGTGCCAGCGGCGGGACTAGCGGGGCCTACGAGCAGTACTTC.

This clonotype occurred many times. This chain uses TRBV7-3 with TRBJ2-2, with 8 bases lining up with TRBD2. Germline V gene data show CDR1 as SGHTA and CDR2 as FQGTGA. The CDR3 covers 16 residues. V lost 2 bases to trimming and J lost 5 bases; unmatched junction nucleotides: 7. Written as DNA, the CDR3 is TGTGCCAGCAGCTTACTCGCGGGGGGTATGACCGGGGAGCTGTTTTTT. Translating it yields CASSLLAGGMTGELFF.

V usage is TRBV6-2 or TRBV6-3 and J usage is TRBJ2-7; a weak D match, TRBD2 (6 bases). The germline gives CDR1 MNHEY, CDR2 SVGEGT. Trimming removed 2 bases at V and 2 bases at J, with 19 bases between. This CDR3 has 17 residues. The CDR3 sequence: CASSYASYRGGTYEQYF. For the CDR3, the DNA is TGTGCCAGCAGTTACGCTTCTTATCGGGGAGGAACCTACGAGCAGTACTTC.

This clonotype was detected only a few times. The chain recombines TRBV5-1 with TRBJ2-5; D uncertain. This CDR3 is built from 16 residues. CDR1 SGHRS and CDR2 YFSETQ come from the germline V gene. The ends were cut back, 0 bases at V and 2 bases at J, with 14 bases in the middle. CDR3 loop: CASSLGAPALQETQYF. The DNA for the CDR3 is TGCGCCAGCAGCTTGGGGGCCCCGGCCCTACAAGAGACCCAGTACTTC. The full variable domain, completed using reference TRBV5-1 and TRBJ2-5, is KAGVTQTPRYLIKTRGQQVTLSCSPISGHRSVSWYQQTPGQGLQFLFEYFSETQRNKGNFPGRFSGRQFSNSRSEMNVSTLELGDSALYLCASSLGAPALQETQYFGPGTRLLVL.

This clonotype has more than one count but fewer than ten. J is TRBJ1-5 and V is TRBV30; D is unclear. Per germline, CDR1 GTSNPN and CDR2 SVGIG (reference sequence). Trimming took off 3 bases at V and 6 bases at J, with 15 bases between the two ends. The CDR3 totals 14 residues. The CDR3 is CAWSDLRFGQPQHF. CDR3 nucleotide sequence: TGTGCCTGGAGCGACTTACGATTCGGTCAGCCCCAGCATTTT. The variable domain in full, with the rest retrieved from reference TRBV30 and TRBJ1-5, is SQTIHQWPATLVQPVGSPLSLECTVEGTSNPNLYWYRQAAGRGLQLLFYSVGIGQISSEVPQNLSASRPQDRQFILSSKKLLLSDSGFYLCAWSDLRFGQPQHFGDGTRLSIL.

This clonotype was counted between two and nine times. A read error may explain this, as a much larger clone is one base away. CDR3 in amino acids: CASSRPGLAAYNEQFF. The DNA for the CDR3 is TGTGCCAGCAGTCGCCCGGGACTAGCGGCCTACAATGAGCAGTTCTTC. The rearrangement uses TRBV7-2 and TRBJ2-1; 11 bases agree with TRBD2. Looked up from germline, CDR1 is SGHTA and CDR2 is FQGNSA. There are 16 residues in the CDR3. The V segment lost 6 bases and the J segment 2 bases; nucleotides outside the gene matches: 6.

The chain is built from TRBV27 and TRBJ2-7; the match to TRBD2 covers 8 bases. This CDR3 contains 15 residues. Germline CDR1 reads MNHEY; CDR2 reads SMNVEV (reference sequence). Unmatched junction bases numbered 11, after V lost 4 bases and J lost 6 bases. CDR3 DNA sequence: TGTGCCAGCAGTTCCCCCATGGGTCGGGGGGGCGAGCAGTACTTC. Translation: CASSSPMGRGGEQYF.

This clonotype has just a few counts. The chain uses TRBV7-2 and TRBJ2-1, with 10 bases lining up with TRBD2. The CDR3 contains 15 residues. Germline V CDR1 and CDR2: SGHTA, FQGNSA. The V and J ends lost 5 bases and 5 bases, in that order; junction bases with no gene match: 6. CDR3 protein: CASSGGSGRNNEQFF. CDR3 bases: TGTGCCAGCAGCGGGGGTAGCGGGAGGAACAATGAGCAGTTCTTC. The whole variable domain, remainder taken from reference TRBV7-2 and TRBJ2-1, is GAGVSQSPSNKVTEKGKDVELRCDPISGHTALYWYRQSLGQGLEFLIYFQGNSAPDKSGLPSDRFSAERTGGSVSTLTIQRTQQEDSAVYLCASSGGSGRNNEQFFGPGTRLTVL.